A selection of T cell receptor beta chains follows, all from one sample in a study of shared clonotypes between healthy human individuals. Assay used: immunoSEQ multiplex PCR; TCRdb lists only in-frame clones, some missing. Of fewer than 550,000 clones in the sample, around 79% were seen once. The sample consisted of PBMCs. These receptors came from a middle-aged woman in good health. Some clones in this sample may be carry-over from other donors' samples. Each CDR3 is given with its conserved first and last residue. D genes are given only for firm matches. Clone sizes are given selectively: once, few, many, or a class where the clone is expanded.

TGTGCCAGCAGTTTTCTTCGCGCTCTTACGAGCTCCTACAATGAGCAGTTCTTC	CASSFLRALTSSYNEQFF	TRBV27	-	TRBJ2-1	-	18
TGTGCCAGCAATTCCCGTTCCGCCAGGTCCTACGAGCAGTACTTC	CASNSRSARSYEQYF	TRBV2	-	TRBJ2-7	-	15
TGTGCCTGGAGACAAAAAAGGGTAAATCAGCCCCAGCATTTT	CAWRQKRVNQPQHF	TRBV30	-	TRBJ1-5	-	14
TGTGCCAGCAGCGTAAACGGGGACGTCTCCTACAATGAGCAGTTCTTC	CASSVNGDVSYNEQFF	TRBV9	-	TRBJ2-1	-	16
TGTGCCAGTAGTACTGGACAGGGATCCTATCAGCCCCAGCATTTT	CASSTGQGSYQPQHF	TRBV19	-	TRBJ1-5	TRBD1	15
TGTGCCAGCTCTCCTGGACAGGTGGGCACCGGGGAGCTGTTTTTT	CASSPGQVGTGELFF	TRBV18	-	TRBJ2-2	TRBD1	15
TGCGCCAGCAGCGTGTCGGGACTCCGCTCCTACGAGCAGTACTTC	CASSVSGLRSYEQYF	TRBV5-1	few	TRBJ2-7	-	15
TGTGCCAGCAAAAAAGGGGGGGGCCTTAGCTATGGCTACACCTTC	CASKKGGGLSYGYTF	TRBV2	-	TRBJ1-2	-	15
TGCAGCGTTACCGGGACAGCCTACGAGCAGTACTTC	CSVTGTAYEQYF	TRBV29-1	-	TRBJ2-7	TRBD1	12
TGTGCCAGCAGTGACTCTGCGGGAGAAGCCGGGGAGCTGTTTTTT	CASSDSAGEAGELFF	TRBV6-4	few	TRBJ2-2	TRBD2	15
TGCGCCAGCAGCGCTACTAGCGGGAGGGCCCCCTACAATGAGCAGTTCTTC	CASSATSGRAPYNEQFF	TRBV5-1	-	TRBJ2-1	TRBD2	17
TGTGCCAGCTCACGGGACAGGGGGGACAATGAGCAGTTCTTC	CASSRDRGDNEQFF	TRBV18	once	TRBJ2-1	TRBD1	14
TGTGCCAGCAGCCGGGGCCAGGGGTCCTACAATGAGCAGTTCTTC	CASSRGQGSYNEQFF	TRBV7-9	-	TRBJ2-1	-	15
TGTGCCAGCAGCTTGTGGCCGGGACAGGGGGCTTGGGGAAACACCATATATTTT	CASSLWPGQGAWGNTIYF	TRBV5-8	-	TRBJ1-3	TRBD1	18
TGTGCCAGCAGCTTGGGGGGCGGGAGGTTGGACGAGCAGTACTTC	CASSLGGGRLDEQYF	TRBV5-4	-	TRBJ2-7	TRBD2	15
TGTGCCAGCAGTTTATGGGGCAGGGTTTACGAGCAGTACTTC	CASSLWGRVYEQYF	TRBV27	-	TRBJ2-7	-	14